A single T cell receptor beta chain is shown here with its context. Its antigen is as yet unknown. This sample was included in a study of T cell responses to AZD1222 COVID-19 vaccine. Looking at the study overall: Second-dose recipients at about 4 or about 12 weeks were treated as one pooled group.

Notes on the study in general: Once two AZD1222 doses were given, Spike-specific TCR breadth and depth went up. In the spike-specific TCR repertoire, nearly half reportedly target unmutated variant regions.

The protocol was immunoSEQ multiplex PCR, while the TCRdb copy is restricted to in-frame clones and leaves out a portion. The sample includes about 160,000 clones, approximately 90% seen only once; the top ten take about 1.6%. V shed 1 base and J shed 2 bases, with 11 bases lying between them. The CDR3 contains 16 residues. Germline V gene lookup returns CDR1 LGHNA and CDR2 YSLEER. This chain uses TRBV4-3 with TRBJ1-4; a possible D gene is TRBD1 (5 bases). Sample: peripheral blood, taken on day 0 of AZD1222 vaccination. The TCR was taken from an adult in good health. The CDR3 bases are TGCGCCAGCAGCCAAGCGCAGGGTATGACTAATGAAAAACTGTTTTTT. Its translation is CASSQAQGMTNEKLFF.